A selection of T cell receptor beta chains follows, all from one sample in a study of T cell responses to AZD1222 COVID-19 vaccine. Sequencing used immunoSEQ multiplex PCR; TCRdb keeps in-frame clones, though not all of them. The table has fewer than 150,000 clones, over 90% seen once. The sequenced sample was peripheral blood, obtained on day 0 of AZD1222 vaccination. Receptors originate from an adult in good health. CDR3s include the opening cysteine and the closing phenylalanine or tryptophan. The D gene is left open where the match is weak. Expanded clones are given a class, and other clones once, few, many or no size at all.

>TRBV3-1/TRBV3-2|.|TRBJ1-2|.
TGTGCCAGCAGCCCAAGCTCCAGGAACTATGGCTACACCTTC
CASSPSSRNYGYTF
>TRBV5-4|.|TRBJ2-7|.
TGTGCCAGCAGCTTGGCAGGCGGGATATACGAGCAGTACTTC
CASSLAGGIYEQYF
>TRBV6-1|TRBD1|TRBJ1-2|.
TGTGCCAGCAGTGAAGCAGGGACAGGGCCCAACTATGGCTACACCTTC
CASSEAGTGPNYGYTF
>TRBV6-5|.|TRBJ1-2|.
TGTGCCAGCAGTAACGGACAGACAAACTATGGCTACACCTTC
CASSNGQTNYGYTF
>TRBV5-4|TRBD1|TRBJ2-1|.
TGTGCCAGCAGCTCCCCGACCGGACAGGGCGCCTACAATGAGCAGTTCTTC
CASSSPTGQGAYNEQFF
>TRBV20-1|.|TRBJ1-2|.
TGCAGTGCTAGTGGGCAGACTAACTATGGCTACACCTTC
CSASGQTNYGYTF
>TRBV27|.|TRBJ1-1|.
TGTGCCAGCAGTTTTGGAGGACTGAGGAACACTGAAGCTTTCTTT
CASSFGGLRNTEAFF
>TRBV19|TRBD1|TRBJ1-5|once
TGTGCCAGTAGTATGACAGGGAGGGCGGATCAGCCCCAGCATTTT
CASSMTGRADQPQHF
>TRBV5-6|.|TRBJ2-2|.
TGTGCCAGCAGCTTCAGGGGAGTGGCCGGGGAGCTGTTTTTT
CASSFRGVAGELFF
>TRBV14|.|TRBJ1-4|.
TGTGCCAGCAGCCCCGTCGGGGGATGGAGTGAAAAACTGTTTTTT
CASSPVGGWSEKLFF
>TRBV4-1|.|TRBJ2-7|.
TGCGCCAGCAGCTCCCCCAGGGGAGGGGGTAACTACGAGCAGTACTTC
CASSSPRGGGNYEQYF
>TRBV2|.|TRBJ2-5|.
TGTGCCAGCAGTGAACTGGTTGGAGGCCAAGAGACCCAGTACTTC
CASSELVGGQETQYF
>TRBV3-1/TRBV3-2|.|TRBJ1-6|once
TGTGCCAGCAGCCAACTCTATAATTCACCCCTCCACTTT
CASSQLYNSPLHF
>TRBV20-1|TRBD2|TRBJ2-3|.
TGCAGTGCCAGTAACCCACTAGCGGGGGGGCCTGACACAGATACGCAGTATTTT
CSASNPLAGGPDTDTQYF
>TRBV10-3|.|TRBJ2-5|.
TGTGCCATCAGTGGGGGACTGGACAGAGATCGGGAGACCCAGTACTTC
CAISGGLDRDRETQYF
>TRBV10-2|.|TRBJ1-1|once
TGCGCCAGCAGTGAGGGACAGTACACTGAAGCTTTCTTT
CASSEGQYTEAFF
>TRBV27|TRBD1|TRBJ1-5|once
TGTGCCAGCAGTTACACAGGGGGTAACAATCAGCCCCAGCATTTT
CASSYTGGNNQPQHF
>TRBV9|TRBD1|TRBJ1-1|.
TGTGCCAGCAGCGTAGAAAACCGGGACAGAGAAGCTTTCTTT
CASSVENRDREAFF
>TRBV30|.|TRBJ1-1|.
TGTGCCTGGAGCTGGGGGCCCACTGAAGCTTTCTTT
CAWSWGPTEAFF
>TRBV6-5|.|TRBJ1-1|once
TGTGCCAGCATACTGGGATCCCTAGGCACTGAAGCTTTCTTT
CASILGSLGTEAFF
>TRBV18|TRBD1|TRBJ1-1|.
TGTGCCAGCTCGCAGACCGGGACAGGTATGAACACTGAAGCTTTCTTT
CASSQTGTGMNTEAFF
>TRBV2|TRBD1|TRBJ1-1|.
TGTGCCAGTCGACAGGGAACTGAAGCTTTCTTT
CASRQGTEAFF
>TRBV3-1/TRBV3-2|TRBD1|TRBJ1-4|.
TGTGCCAGCAGCGGCAGACCGGGACAGATGAATGAAAAACTGTTTTTT
CASSGRPGQMNEKLFF
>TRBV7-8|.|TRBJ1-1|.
TGTGCCACGTCACAGGACATGAACACTGAAGCTTTCTTT
CATSQDMNTEAFF
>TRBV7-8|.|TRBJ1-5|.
TGTGCCAGCAGCTGGAGGGGTTGGGCACCAGGGAGGAATCAGCCCCAGCATTTT
CASSWRGWAPGRNQPQHF
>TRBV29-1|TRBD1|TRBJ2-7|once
TGCAGCGTTGCCCCAGGACAGGGCTACGAGCAGTACTTC
CSVAPGQGYEQYF
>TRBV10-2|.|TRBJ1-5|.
TGCGCCAGCAGCCGGGACACGAGGGACAATCAGCCCCAGCATTTT
CASSRDTRDNQPQHF
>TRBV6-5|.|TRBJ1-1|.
TGTGCCAGCTCCCTGAGCAGCTGGAACACTGAAGCTTTCTTT
CASSLSSWNTEAFF
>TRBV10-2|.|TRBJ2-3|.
TGCGCCAGCAGTGAGGGTAGTGAAACAGATACGCAGTATTTT
CASSEGSETDTQYF
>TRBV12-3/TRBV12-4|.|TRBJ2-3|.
TGTGCCAGCAGTTTAGTAGAGACGCAGTATTTT
CASSLVETQYF
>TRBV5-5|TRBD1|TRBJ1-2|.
TGTGCCAGCAGCTCTAGGGACAGGGGTTTTGGCTACACCTTC
CASSSRDRGFGYTF
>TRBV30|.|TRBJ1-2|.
TGTGCCTGGAGAAAGGACCCTAACTATGGCTACACCTTC
CAWRKDPNYGYTF
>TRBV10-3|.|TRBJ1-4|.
TGTGCCATCAGTGAAGGTGAAAAACTGTTTTTT
CAISEGEKLFF
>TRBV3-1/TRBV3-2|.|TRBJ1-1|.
TGTGCCAGCAGCCAAGATTTGGGGGCGGGTTTAGCTTTCTTT
CASSQDLGAGLAFF
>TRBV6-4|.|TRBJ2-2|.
TGTGCCAGCAGACTTCGGGCGGGGATAACCGGGGAGCTGTTTTTT
CASRLRAGITGELFF
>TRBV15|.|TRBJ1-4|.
TGTGCCACCAGCAGCCTACTATTGGCAGGGGAAAAACTGTTTTTT
CATSSLLLAGEKLFF